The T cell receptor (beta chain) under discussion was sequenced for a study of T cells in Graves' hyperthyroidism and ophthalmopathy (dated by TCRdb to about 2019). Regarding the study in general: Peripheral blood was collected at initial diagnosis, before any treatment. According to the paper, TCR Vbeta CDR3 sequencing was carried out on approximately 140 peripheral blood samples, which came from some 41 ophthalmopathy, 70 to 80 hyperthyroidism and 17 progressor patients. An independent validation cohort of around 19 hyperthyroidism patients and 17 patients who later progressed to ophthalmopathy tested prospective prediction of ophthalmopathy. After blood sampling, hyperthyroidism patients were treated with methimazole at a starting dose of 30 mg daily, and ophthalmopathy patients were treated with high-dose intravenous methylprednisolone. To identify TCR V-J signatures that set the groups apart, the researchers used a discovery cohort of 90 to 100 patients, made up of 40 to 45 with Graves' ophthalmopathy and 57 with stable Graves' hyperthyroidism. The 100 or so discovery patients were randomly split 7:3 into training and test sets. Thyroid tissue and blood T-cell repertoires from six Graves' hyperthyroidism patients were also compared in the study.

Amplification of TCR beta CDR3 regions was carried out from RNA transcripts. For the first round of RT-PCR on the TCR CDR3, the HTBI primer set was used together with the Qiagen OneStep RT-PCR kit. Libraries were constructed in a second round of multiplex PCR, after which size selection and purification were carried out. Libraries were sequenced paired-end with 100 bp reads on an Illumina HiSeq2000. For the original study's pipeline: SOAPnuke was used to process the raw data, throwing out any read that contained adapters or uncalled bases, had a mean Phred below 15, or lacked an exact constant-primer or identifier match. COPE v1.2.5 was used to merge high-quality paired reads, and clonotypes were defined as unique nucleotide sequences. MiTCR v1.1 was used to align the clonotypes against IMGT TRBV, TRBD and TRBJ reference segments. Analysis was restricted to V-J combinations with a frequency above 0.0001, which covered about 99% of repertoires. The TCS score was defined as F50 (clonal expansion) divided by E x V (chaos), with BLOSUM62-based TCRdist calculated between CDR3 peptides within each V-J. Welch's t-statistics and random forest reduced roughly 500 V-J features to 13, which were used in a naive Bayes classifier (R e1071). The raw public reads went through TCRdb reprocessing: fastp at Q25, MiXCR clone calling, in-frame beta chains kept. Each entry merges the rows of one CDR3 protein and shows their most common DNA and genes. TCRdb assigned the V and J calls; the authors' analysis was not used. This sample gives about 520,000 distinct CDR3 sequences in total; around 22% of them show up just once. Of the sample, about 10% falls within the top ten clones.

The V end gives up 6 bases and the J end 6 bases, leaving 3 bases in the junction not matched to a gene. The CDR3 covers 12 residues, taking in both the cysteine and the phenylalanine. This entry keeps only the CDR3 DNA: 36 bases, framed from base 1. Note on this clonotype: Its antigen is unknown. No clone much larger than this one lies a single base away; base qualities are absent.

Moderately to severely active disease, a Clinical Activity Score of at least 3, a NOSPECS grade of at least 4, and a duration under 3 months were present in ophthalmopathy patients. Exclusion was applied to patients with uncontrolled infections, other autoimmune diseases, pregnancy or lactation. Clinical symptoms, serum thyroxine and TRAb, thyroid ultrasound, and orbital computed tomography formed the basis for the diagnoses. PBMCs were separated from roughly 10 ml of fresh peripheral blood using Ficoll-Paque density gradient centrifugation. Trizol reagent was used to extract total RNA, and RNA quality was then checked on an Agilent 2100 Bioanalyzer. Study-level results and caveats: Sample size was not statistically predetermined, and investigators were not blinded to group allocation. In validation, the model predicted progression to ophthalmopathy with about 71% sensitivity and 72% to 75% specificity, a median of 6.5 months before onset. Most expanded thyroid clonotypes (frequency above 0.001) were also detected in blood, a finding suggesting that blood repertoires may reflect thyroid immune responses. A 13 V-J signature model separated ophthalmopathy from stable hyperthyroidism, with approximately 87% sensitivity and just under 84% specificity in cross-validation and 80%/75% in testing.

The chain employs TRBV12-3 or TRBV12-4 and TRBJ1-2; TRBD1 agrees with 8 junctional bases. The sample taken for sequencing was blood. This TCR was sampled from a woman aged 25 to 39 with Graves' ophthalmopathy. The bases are TGTGCCAGCAGGGGGACAGGTCATGGCTACACCTTC. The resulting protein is CASRGTGHGYTF.